This passage covers 12 T cell receptor beta chains from one sample sequenced in a study of cytomegalovirus exposure and HLA in healthy donors. Primers: 60 Vbeta forward and 13 Jbeta reverse. The assay was immunoSEQ multiplex PCR, and TCRdb's table has in-frame clones only and misses some. Of fewer than 200,000 clones in the sample, approximately 74% were seen once. The sample taken for sequencing was PBMCs. These receptors were collected from a woman in her 30s in good health and CMV-seronegative.

V and J are TRBV21-1 and TRBJ2-1; TRBD2, the D gene given by the table, was not confirmed from the DNA. TRBV21-1 is termed a pseudogene. The length of the CDR3 is 15 residues. As DNA, the CDR3 is TGTGCCAGCACCCCCTCTAGCGGCACCTACAATGAGCAGTTCTTC. Translating gives CASTPSSGTYNEQFF.

CDR3 sequence (DNA): TGCGCCAGCAGCTCCCTGGGCGGGGCCGGGGAGCTGTTTTTT. The encoded protein is CASSSLGGAGELFF. The chain recombines TRBV5-1 with TRBJ2-2; perhaps TRBD2 as D (6 bases). The germline V gene has CDR1 SGHRS and CDR2 YFSETQ. Trimming removed 3 bases at V and 6 bases at J, with 12 bases between. The CDR3 spans 14 residues.

In its sample, this clone was seen a few times. The rearrangement joins TRBV25-1 to TRBJ1-4, with 7 bases that match TRBD1. Germline V lookup: CDR1 MGHDK, CDR2 SYGVNS. The CDR3 length is 15 residues. Trimming removed 2 bases from V and 7 bases from J; junction bases left unmatched: 7. CDR3 DNA: TGTGCCAGCAGTGAACGACAGGGCCTTGCTGAAAAACTGTTTTTT. Protein product: CASSERQGLAEKLFF.

This clone was found a few times. The J gene is TRBJ2-5, the V gene TRBV5-4; 9 nucleotides align to TRBD1. This CDR3 is built from 14 residues. CDR1 is SGHNT and CDR2 is YYREEE in the germline V gene (reference sequence). Trimming at V came to 4 bases and at J to 2 bases, leaving 3 bases not matched to a gene. The DNA of the CDR3 is TGTGCCAGCAGCCTGACAGGGGGGCAAGAGACCCAGTACTTC. This codes for CASSLTGGQETQYF.

The chain has TRBV4-1 and TRBJ2-7, with D perhaps TRBD1 (5 bases). Trimming took 3 bases from V and 5 from J, leaving 14 bases between them. CDR1 is MGHRA, CDR2 YSYEKL, per germline. The CDR3 contains 14 residues. CDR3: CASSHATGSHEQYF. CDR3 sequence (DNA): TGCGCCAGCAGCCATGCTACAGGATCCCACGAGCAGTACTTC.

The chain recombines TRBV6-5 with TRBJ2-6; unclear D gene. Trimming left V 6 bases short and J 0 bases short, with 3 bases between. This CDR3 is built from 13 residues. Germline CDR1 MNHEY, CDR2 SVGAGI. The CDR3 DNA reads as TGTGCCAGCAGCAACTCTGGGGCCAACGTCCTGACTTTC. Its translation is CASSNSGANVLTF.

V is TRBV28 and J is TRBJ1-5; tentatively, D is TRBD1 (5 bases). The CDR3 contains 12 residues. Germline values: CDR1 MDHEN, CDR2 SYDVKM. The V end lost 6 bases, the J end lost 7 bases, and 10 bases lay between the germline ends. The CDR3 DNA follows: TGTGCCAGCAGGCTCCCAGGGCAGCCCCAGCATTTT. Its protein is CASRLPGQPQHF.

The chain has TRBV4-3 and TRBJ1-1; TRBD1 matches at 11 bases. From germline, CDR1 is LGHNA and CDR2 YSLEER. CDR3 length equals 15 residues. J was trimmed by 4 bases and V by 2 bases; bases with no gene match: 3. CDR3 DNA sequence: TGCGCCAGCAGCCAACTGGGGACAGGGGGCACTGAAGCTTTCTTT. Translation: CASSQLGTGGTEAFF.

The sample holds one count of this clone. The rearrangement uses TRBV7-6 and TRBJ1-2, with 7 bases aligning to TRBD1. The CDR3 is made up of 14 amino acids. Germline-derived CDR1 and CDR2 are SGHVS and FNYEAQ. V was pared by 7 bases and J by 7 bases, with 12 bases of the junction left unmatched. CDR3 sequence: CASNHTRGYRGYTF. The CDR3 DNA reads as TGTGCCAGCAACCATACCAGGGGGTATCGTGGCTACACCTTC.

This chain's CDR3 is CASSLDAAGGNTGELFF. The CDR3 nucleotides read TGTGCCAGCAGCCTAGACGCAGCGGGAGGAAACACCGGGGAGCTGTTTTTT. This sequence joins TRBV4-2 and TRBJ2-2, with TRBD2 identical over 9 bases. The length of the CDR3 is 17 residues. The germline V gene encodes CDR1 LGHNA and CDR2 YNFKEQ. V lost 4 bases to trimming and J lost 2 bases; unmatched junction nucleotides: 8.

The CDR3 coding sequence is TGTGCCAGCAGTTTCTCGAATGAGGCAGGAAACACCATATATTTT. Amino acids: CASSFSNEAGNTIYF. The chain has TRBV28 and TRBJ1-3; D gene uncertain. The V end lost 3 bases, the J end lost 4 bases, and 13 bases lay between the germline ends. The CDR3 has 15 residues. The germline V gene encodes CDR1 MDHEN and CDR2 SYDVKM. The variable domain in full, with the rest retrieved from reference TRBV28 and TRBJ1-3, is DVKVTQSSRYLVKRTGEKVFLECVQDMDHENMFWYRQDPGLGLRLIYFSYDVKMKEKGDIPEGYSVSREKKERFSLILESASTNQTSMYLCASSFSNEAGNTIYFGEGSWLTVV.

This rearrangement joins TRBV19 to TRBJ2-3; TRBD2 matches 8 bases. The V gene end was trimmed by 1 base and the J gene end by 1 base; junction bases not matched to a gene: 1. The CDR3 spans 15 residues. Germline lookup yields CDR1 LNHDA and CDR2 SQIVND (reference sequence). CDR3 protein: CASSIVGGGTDTQYF. For the CDR3, the DNA is TGTGCCAGTAGTATAGTCGGGGGGGGCACAGATACGCAGTATTTT.